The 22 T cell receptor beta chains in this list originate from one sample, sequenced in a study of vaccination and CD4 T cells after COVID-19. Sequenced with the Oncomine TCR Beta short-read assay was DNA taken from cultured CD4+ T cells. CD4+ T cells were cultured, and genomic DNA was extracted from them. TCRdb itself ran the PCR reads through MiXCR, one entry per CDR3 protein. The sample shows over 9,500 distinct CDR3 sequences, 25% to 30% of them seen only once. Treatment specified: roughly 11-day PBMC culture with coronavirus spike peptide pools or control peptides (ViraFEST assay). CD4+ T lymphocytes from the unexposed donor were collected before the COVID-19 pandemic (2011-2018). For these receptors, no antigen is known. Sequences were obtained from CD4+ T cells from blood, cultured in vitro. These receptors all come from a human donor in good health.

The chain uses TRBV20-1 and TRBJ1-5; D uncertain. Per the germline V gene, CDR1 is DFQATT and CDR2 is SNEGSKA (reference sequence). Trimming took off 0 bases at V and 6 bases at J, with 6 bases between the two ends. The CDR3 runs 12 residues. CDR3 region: CSARETIQPQHF. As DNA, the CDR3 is TGCAGTGCTAGAGAGACAATTCAGCCCCAGCATTTT.

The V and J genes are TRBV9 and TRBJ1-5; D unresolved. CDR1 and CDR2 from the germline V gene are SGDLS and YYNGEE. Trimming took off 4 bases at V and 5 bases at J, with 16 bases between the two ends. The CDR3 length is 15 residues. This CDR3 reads CASSLGPPGDQPQHF. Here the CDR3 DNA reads TGTGCCAGCAGCCTCGGACCGCCCGGGGATCAGCCCCAGCATTTT.

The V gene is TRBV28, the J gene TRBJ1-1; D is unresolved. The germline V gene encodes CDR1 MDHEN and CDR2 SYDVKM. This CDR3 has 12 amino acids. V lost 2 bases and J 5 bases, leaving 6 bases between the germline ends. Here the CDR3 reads CASSLIETEAFF. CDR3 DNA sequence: TGTGCCAGCAGTTTAATAGAGACTGAAGCTTTCTTT.

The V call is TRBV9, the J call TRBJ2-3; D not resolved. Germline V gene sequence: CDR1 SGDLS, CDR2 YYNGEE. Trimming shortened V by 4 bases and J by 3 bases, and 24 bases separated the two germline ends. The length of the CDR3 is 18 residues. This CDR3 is CASSPSRSVVPQTDTQYF. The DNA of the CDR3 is TGTGCCAGCAGCCCGAGTAGGAGTGTGGTACCGCAGACAGATACGCAGTATTTT.

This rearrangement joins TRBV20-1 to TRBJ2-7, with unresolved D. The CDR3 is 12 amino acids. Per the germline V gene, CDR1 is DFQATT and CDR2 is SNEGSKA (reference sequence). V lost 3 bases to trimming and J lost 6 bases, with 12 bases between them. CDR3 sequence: CSARAPIGEQYF. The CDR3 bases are TGCAGTGCTAGGGCCCCGATTGGCGAGCAGTACTTC.

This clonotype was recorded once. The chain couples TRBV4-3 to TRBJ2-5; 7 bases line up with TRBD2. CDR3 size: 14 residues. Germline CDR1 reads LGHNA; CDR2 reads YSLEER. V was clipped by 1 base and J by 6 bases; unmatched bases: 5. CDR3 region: CASSQGRGWQTQYF. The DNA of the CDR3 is TGCGCCAGCAGCCAAGGGCGGGGGTGGCAGACCCAGTACTTC.

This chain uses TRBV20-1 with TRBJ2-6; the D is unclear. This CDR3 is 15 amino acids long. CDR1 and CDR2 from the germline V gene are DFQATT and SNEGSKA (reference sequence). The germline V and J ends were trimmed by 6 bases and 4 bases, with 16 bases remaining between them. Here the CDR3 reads CSAKNRLTGANVLTF. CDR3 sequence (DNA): TGCAGTGCGAAGAACCGGTTGACCGGGGCCAACGTCCTGACTTTC.

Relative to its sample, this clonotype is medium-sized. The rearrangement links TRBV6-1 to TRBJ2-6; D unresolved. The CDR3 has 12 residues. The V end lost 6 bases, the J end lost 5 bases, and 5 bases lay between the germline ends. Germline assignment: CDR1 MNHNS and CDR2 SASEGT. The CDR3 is CASSPRANVLTF. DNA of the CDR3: TGTGCCAGCAGCCCCCGGGCCAACGTCCTGACTTTC.

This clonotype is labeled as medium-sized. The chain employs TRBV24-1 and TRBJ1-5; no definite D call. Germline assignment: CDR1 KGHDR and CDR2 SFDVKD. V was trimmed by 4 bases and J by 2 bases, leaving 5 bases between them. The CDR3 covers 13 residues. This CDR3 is CATSEPGNQPQHF. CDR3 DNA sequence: TGTGCCACCAGTGAGCCGGGCAATCAGCCCCAGCATTTT.

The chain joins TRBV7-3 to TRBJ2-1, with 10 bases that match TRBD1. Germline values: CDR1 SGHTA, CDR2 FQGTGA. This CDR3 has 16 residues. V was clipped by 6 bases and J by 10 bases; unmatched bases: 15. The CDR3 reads CASRPTGTGAPREQFF. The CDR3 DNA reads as TGTGCCAGCAGACCCACCGGGACAGGGGCCCCGAGGGAGCAGTTCTTC.

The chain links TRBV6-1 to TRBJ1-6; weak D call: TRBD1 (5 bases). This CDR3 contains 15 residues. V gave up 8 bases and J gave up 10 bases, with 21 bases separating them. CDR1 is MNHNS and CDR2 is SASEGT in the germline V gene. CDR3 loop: CASVPEGPAPSPLHF. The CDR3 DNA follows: TGTGCCAGCGTACCTGAGGGACCCGCCCCATCACCCCTCCACTTT.

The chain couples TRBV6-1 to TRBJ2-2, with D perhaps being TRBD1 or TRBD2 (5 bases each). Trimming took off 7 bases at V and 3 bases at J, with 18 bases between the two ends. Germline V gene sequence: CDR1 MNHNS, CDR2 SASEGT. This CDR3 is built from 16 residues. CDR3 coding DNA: TGTGCCAGCACCATGAGGGGCGGACTCTACACCGGGGAGCTGTTTTTT. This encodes CASTMRGGLYTGELFF.

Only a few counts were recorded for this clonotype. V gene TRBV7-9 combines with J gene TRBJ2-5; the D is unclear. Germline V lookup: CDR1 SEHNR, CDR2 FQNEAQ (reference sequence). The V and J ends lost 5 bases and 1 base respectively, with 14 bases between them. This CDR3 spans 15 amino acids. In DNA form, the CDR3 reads TGTGCCAGCAGCCCGTTGGGCAGCTCCCAAGAGACCCAGTACTTC. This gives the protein CASSPLGSSQETQYF.

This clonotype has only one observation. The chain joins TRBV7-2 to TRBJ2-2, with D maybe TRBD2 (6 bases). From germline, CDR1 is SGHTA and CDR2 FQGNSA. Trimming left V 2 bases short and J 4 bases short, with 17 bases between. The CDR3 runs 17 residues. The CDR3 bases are TGTGCCAGCAGCTTATCCCACCCGGGACTCAGCACCGGGGAGCTGTTTTTT. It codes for CASSLSHPGLSTGELFF. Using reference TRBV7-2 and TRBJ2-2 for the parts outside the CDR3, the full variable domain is GAGVSQSPSNKVTEKGKDVELRCDPISGHTALYWYRQSLGQGLEFLIYFQGNSAPDKSGLPSDRFSAERTGGSVSTLTIQRTQQEDSAVYLCASSLSHPGLSTGELFFGEGSRLTVL.

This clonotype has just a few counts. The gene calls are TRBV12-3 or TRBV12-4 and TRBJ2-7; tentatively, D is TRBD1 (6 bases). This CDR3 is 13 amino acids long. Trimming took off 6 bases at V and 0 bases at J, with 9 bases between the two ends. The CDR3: CASRRGHSYEQYF. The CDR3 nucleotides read TGTGCCAGCAGACGGGGACACTCCTACGAGCAGTACTTC.

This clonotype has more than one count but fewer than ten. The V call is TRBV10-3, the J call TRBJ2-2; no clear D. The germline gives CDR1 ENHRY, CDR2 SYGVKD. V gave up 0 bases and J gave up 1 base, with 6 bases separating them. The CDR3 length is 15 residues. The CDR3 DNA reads TGTGCCATCAGTGAGTCGCCAGAGAACACCGGGGAGCTGTTTTTT. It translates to CAISESPENTGELFF.

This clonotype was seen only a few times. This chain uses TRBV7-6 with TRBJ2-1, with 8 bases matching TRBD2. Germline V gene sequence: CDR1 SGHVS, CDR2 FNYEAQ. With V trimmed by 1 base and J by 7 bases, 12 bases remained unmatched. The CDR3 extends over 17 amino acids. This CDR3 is CASSLVRLTGGGNEQFF. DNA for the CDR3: TGTGCCAGCAGCTTAGTACGACTGACGGGAGGGGGTAATGAGCAGTTCTTC.

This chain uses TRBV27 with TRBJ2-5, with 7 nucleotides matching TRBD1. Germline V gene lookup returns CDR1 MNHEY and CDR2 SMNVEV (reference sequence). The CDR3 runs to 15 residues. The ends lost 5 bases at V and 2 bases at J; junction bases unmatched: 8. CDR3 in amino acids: CASSIRQGRQETQYF. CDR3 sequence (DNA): TGTGCCAGCAGTATAAGACAGGGCCGGCAAGAGACCCAGTACTTC.

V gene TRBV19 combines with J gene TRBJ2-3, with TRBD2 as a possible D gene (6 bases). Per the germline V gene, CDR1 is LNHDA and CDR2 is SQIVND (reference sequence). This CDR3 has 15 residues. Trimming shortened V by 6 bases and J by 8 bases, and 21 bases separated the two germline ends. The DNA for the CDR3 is TGTGCCAGTAGCGGGGGAAGACAACTGGGGGGTACGCAGTATTTT. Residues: CASSGGRQLGGTQYF.

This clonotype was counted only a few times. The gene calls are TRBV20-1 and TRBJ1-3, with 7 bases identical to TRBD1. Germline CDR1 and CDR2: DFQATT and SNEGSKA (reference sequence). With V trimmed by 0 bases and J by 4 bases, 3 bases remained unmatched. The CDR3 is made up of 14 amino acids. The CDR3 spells CSARDPGGGNTIYF. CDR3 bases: TGCAGTGCTAGAGATCCAGGGGGAGGAAACACCATATATTTT.

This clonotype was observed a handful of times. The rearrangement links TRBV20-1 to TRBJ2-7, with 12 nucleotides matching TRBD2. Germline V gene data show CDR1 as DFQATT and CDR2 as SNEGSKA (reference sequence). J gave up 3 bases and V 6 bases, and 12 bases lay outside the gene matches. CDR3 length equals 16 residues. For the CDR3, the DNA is TGCAGTGCCCGAAAAGGACTAGCGGGAACCTTCTACGAGCAGTACTTC. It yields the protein CSARKGLAGTFYEQYF.

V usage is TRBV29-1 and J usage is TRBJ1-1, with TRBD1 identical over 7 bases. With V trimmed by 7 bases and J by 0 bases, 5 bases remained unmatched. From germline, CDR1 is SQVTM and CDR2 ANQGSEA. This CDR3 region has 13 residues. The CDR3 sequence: CSALTGMNTEAFF. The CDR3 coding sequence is TGCAGCGCTCTGACAGGGATGAACACTGAAGCTTTCTTT.